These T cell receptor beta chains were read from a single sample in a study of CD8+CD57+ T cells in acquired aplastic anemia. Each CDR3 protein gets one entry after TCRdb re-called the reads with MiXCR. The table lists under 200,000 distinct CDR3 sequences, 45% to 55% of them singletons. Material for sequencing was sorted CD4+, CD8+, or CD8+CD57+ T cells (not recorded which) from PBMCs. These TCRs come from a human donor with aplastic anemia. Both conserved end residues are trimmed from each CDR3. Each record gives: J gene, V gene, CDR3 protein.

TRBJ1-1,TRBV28,ASSLGGGTPEAF
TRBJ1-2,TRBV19,ASSINSPRWGYT
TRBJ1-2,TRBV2,ASTSARNYGYT
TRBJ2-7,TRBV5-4,ASARRASGESEQY
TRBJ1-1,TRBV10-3,ASGGRNTEAF
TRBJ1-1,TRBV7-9,ASSLVGMRNTEAF
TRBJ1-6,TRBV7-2,ASIRQVTGGDSPLH
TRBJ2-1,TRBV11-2,ASSHPGLAGEIDEQF
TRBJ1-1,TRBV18,ASSASQGYTEAF
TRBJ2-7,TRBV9,ASSSRGGPPYEQY
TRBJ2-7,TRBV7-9,ASSLAHRLYNEQY
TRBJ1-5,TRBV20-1,SASRPGTGGGLNQPQH
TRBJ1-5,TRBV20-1,SAVRGEDRMYSNQPQH
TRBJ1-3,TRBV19,ASSFRVQPGNTIY
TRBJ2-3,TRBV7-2,ASSADTGSGTQY
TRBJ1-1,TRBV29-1,SALPGSTEAF
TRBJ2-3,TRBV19,ASTTGQERDTQY
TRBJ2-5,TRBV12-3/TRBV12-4,ASAKDGNQETQY
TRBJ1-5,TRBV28,ASSWTDQPQH
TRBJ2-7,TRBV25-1,ASSEGGTSGRYEQY
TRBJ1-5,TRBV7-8,ASRQSGNQPQH
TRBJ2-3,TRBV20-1,SASPTSGRTDTQY
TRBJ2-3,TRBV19,ASSFPGRTTDTQY
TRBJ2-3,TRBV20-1,SPLERGSTDTQY
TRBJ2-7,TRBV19,ASSIMGNEQY
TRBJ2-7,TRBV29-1,SVEVSSGGVVYEQY
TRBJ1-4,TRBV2,ASSPDRRGNEKLF
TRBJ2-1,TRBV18,ASSPIGAQGYNEQF
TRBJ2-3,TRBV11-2,ASSTTSDMSTDTQY
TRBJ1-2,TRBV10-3,AISDLYGYT
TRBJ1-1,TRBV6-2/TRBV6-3,ASSYSRGTEAF
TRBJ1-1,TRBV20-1,SAREPTNTEAF
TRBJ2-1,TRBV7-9,ASSLGAGVGDEQF
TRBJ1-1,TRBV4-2,ASSQEFNTEAF
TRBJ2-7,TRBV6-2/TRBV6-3,ASSYSRKEQY
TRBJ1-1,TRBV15,ATSRGGTGNTEAF
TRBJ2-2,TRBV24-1,ATSVGGSNTGELF
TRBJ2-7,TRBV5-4,ASRSNREGYEQY
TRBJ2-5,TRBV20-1,SAGGDSQETQY
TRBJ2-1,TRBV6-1,ASRLQRLDNEQF
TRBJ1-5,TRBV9,ASSVGGISERPQH
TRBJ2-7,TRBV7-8,ASSPYGGASYEQY
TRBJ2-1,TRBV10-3,AISVGTSGYNEQF
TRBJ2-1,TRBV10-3,AISESSEQF
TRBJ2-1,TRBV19,ASSLAGPVYNEQF
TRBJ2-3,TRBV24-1,ATRESGEGTDTQY
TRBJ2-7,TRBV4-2,ASSQVGAGGHEQY
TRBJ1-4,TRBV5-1,ASSTQLGANEKLF
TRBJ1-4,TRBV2,ASSEGRGKSREKLF
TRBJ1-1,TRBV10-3,AITRGDMNTEAF
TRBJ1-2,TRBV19,ASSMRDRVNYGYT
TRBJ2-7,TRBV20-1,SARDTYEQY
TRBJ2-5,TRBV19,ASRAGGMETQY
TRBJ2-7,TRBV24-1,ATSEARQPYEQY